Following are 20 T cell receptor beta chains from one sample sequenced in a study of cytomegalovirus exposure and HLA in healthy donors. Here immunoSEQ multiplex PCR was the method, and the copy in TCRdb shows in-frame clones only, minus some. The top ten clones hold 7.2% of a sample with roughly 190,000 clones, around 86% of them seen once. Sequenced: PBMCs. Receptors were obtained from a man younger than 40 in good health and CMV-seropositive.

The chain's CDR3 is CASSQERAGGSDEQFF. The CDR3 DNA follows: TGTGCCAGCAGCCAAGAACGAGCGGGAGGGTCGGATGAGCAGTTCTTC. J is TRBJ2-1 and V is TRBV4-2; 10 bases match TRBD2. J was trimmed by 8 bases and V by 0 bases; bases with no gene match: 7. Germline CDR1 is LGHNA and CDR2 is YNFKEQ. The length of the CDR3 is 16 residues.

This chain connects TRBV27 to TRBJ1-2, with TRBD1 matching over 8 bases. J gave up 2 bases and V 5 bases, and 1 base lay outside the gene matches. CDR3 length: 13 amino acids. Per germline, CDR1 MNHEY and CDR2 SMNVEV (reference sequence). As DNA, the CDR3 is TGTGCCAGCAGTCGACAGGGGAACTATGGCTACACCTTC. This encodes CASSRQGNYGYTF.

The chain is built from TRBV7-2 and TRBJ2-7, with 11 nucleotides matching TRBD2. Looked up from germline, CDR1 is SGHTA and CDR2 is FQGNSA. CDR3 length equals 14 residues. The V segment lost 3 bases and the J segment 6 bases; nucleotides outside the gene matches: 4. CDR3 region: CASSFRLAGSEQYF. DNA for the CDR3: TGTGCCAGCAGCTTCAGACTAGCGGGGAGCGAGCAGTACTTC.

The chain is built from TRBV19 and TRBJ2-3, with 10 nucleotides matching TRBD2. J was trimmed by 8 bases and V by 2 bases; bases with no gene match: 13. The CDR3 spans 17 residues. The germline CDR1 and CDR2 sequences are LNHDA and SQIVND (reference sequence). CDR3 bases: TGTGCCAGTAGTATAACGGTCGGCCTAGCGGGAGAGGTTACGCAGTATTTT. Protein: CASSITVGLAGEVTQYF.

The chain uses TRBV27 and TRBJ2-1, with 7 bases matching TRBD1. The germline gives CDR1 MNHEY, CDR2 SMNVEV (reference sequence). The CDR3 totals 15 residues. V was pared by 4 bases and J by 4 bases, with 7 bases of the junction left unmatched. The CDR3 DNA is TGTGCCAGCAGTTACTTTGGACAGGCGTACAATGAGCAGTTCTTC. It translates to CASSYFGQAYNEQFF.

The chain links TRBV29-1 to TRBJ2-3; perhaps TRBD2 as D (6 bases). Germline V gene data show CDR1 as SQVTM and CDR2 as ANQGSEA. V was pared by 4 bases and J by 0 bases, with 11 bases between. The CDR3 loop spans 14 amino acids. The CDR3 here is CSVGNGLSTDTQYF. DNA of the CDR3: TGCAGCGTTGGGAACGGACTAAGCACAGATACGCAGTATTTT.

The chain has TRBV2 and TRBJ2-5; 10 bases align to TRBD2. The CDR3 sequence is 16 residues long. V lost 6 bases to trimming and J lost 4 bases; unmatched junction nucleotides: 11. Germline loops: CDR1 SNHLY, CDR2 FYNNEI. CDR3 region: CASRPELAGKGETQYF. The CDR3 DNA follows: TGTGCCAGCAGGCCAGAACTAGCGGGAAAGGGAGAGACCCAGTACTTC.

The chain combines TRBV28 with TRBJ2-7, with D perhaps given as TRBD1 or TRBD2 (5 bases each). The V gene's germline CDR1 is MDHEN and CDR2 SYDVKM. CDR3 length: 15 amino acids. With 7 bases removed from V and 0 bases from J, the gap between germline ends came to 16 bases. The CDR3: CASTMSGTDSYEQYF. CDR3 coding DNA: TGTGCCAGCACAATGTCCGGGACCGACTCCTACGAGCAGTACTTC.

Regarding this clone: The same CDR3 arises from other DNA sequences in this sample as well. The CDR3 protein is CASSFSTDTQYF. The CDR3 DNA sequence: TGCGCCAGCAGCTTCAGCACAGATACGCAGTATTTT. The chain uses TRBV5-1 and TRBJ2-3, with no clear D. V lost 2 bases to trimming and J lost 0 bases, with 1 base between them. Germline V CDR1 and CDR2: SGHRS, YFSETQ. The length of the CDR3 is 12 residues.

The gene calls are TRBV28 and TRBJ1-1, with D perhaps TRBD1 (6 bases). The germline CDR1 and CDR2 sequences are MDHEN and SYDVKM. Trimming took 6 bases from V and 1 from J, leaving 9 bases between them. This CDR3 contains 13 residues. The CDR3 sequence: CASSLQGNTEAFF. The CDR3 bases are TGTGCCAGCAGCTTACAGGGGAACACTGAAGCTTTCTTT.

The gene calls are TRBV7-6 and TRBJ2-5; 11 nucleotides align to TRBD1. CDR1 SGHVS and CDR2 FNYEAQ come from the germline V gene. The CDR3 spans 15 residues. The trim removed 5 bases at V and 4 bases at J, leaving 6 bases unmatched. The CDR3 sequence: CASSKTGTGGETQYF. The CDR3 DNA follows: TGTGCCAGCAGCAAAACGGGGACAGGGGGAGAGACCCAGTACTTC.

This clone has just a few counts. The chain combines TRBV27 with TRBJ1-2, with D tentatively TRBD1 (5 bases). The germline V gene has CDR1 MNHEY and CDR2 SMNVEV (reference sequence). V was clipped by 5 bases and J by 4 bases, with 8 bases between them. The CDR3 loop spans 12 amino acids. The CDR3 sequence: CASSDRAYGYTF. CDR3 DNA: TGTGCCAGCAGTGACAGAGCCTATGGCTACACCTTC.

The DNA of the CDR3 is TGTGCCAGCAACATACAGGGATCGTACGAGCAGTACTTC. Its protein product is CASNIQGSYEQYF. The chain has TRBV2 and TRBJ2-7; TRBD1 might be the D (6 bases). The V and J ends lost 7 bases and 4 bases respectively, with 14 bases between them. This CDR3 has 13 residues. Germline lookup yields CDR1 SNHLY and CDR2 FYNNEI.

The chain uses TRBV7-8 and TRBJ2-3; D possibly corresponds to TRBD2 (5 bases). V was shortened by 1 base and J by 6 bases, with 8 bases between the two germline ends. Germline CDR1 is SGHVS and CDR2 is FQNEAQ. The CDR3 contains 13 residues. This CDR3 reads CASSLERGDTQYF. The CDR3 bases are TGTGCCAGCAGCTTAGAACGAGGGGATACGCAGTATTTT.

This clone was detected a few times. This chain connects TRBV2 to TRBJ2-5; the D gene is possibly TRBD2 (7 bases). The CDR3 extends over 15 amino acids. V was trimmed by 6 bases and J by 5 bases, leaving 19 bases between them. CDR1 and CDR2 from the germline V gene are SNHLY and FYNNEI. Here the CDR3 reads CASRDLGGRGETQYF. Written as DNA, the CDR3 is TGTGCCAGCAGGGACCTCGGGGGGCGCGGTGAGACCCAGTACTTC.

The DNA for the CDR3 is TGCGCCAGCAGCACCACCGTCCTTGGACAGGGGGACAAAGACTACACCTTC. This translates into CASSTTVLGQGDKDYTF. The J gene is TRBJ1-2, the V gene TRBV5-1, with 10 bases that match TRBD1. V was pared by 4 bases and J by 10 bases, with 19 bases of the junction left unmatched. The CDR3 contains 17 residues. Germline CDR1 SGHRS, CDR2 YFSETQ.

The V and J genes are TRBV7-6 and TRBJ2-2; D is unclear. The CDR3 length is 15 residues. V lost 1 base and J 2 bases, leaving 8 bases between the germline ends. Per the germline V gene, CDR1 is SGHVS and CDR2 is FNYEAQ. The CDR3 coding sequence is TGTGCCAGCAGCTTAGGCTGGAGTAACACCGGGGAGCTGTTTTTT. Its protein product is CASSLGWSNTGELFF.

This clone came up once. V is TRBV5-1 and J is TRBJ2-3; 12 positions agree with TRBD2. The CDR3 has 18 amino acids. Germline assignment: CDR1 SGHRS and CDR2 YFSETQ. Trimming removed 0 bases from V and 5 bases from J; junction bases left unmatched: 10. In nucleotides, the CDR3 is TGCGCCAGCAGCTTGGGGTCGGCTAGCGGGGGGGCAGGAGATACGCAGTATTTT. Protein sequence: CASSLGSASGGAGDTQYF.

The chain combines TRBV7-2 with TRBJ2-3; D might be TRBD1 or TRBD2, each matching 5 bases. V was cut by 3 bases and J by 4 bases, with 8 bases left in between. CDR3 length: 13 residues. From germline, CDR1 is SGHTA and CDR2 FQGNSA. The CDR3 loop reads CASSFRDPDTQYF. The CDR3 bases are TGTGCCAGCAGCTTTAGGGACCCAGATACGCAGTATTTT.

The chain couples TRBV7-6 to TRBJ2-3; 8 positions match TRBD1. There are 16 residues in the CDR3. V shed 0 bases, J shed 5 bases, and the junction held 7 bases outside the gene matches. Per germline, CDR1 SGHVS and CDR2 FNYEAQ. The CDR3 DNA reads TGTGCCAGCAGCTTAGCCCCGGGACAGGCGGAAGATACGCAGTATTTT. Protein product: CASSLAPGQAEDTQYF.